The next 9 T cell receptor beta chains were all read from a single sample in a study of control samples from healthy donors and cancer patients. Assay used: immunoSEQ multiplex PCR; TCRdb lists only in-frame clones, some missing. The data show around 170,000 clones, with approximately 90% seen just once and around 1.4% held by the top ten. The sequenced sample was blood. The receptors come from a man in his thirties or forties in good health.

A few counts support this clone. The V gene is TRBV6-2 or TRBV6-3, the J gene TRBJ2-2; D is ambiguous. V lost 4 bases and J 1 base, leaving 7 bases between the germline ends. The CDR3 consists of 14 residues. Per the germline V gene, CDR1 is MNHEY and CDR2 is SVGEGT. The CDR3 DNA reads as TGTGCCAGCAGTTGGGGAAGGAACACCGGGGAGCTGTTTTTT. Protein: CASSWGRNTGELFF.

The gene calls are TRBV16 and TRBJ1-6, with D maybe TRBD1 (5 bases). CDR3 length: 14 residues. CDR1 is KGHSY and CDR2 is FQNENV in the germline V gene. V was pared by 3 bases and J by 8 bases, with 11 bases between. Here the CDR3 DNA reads TGTGCCAGCAGCCACGGCCAGGGTCATTCACCCCTCCACTTT. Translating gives CASSHGQGHSPLHF.

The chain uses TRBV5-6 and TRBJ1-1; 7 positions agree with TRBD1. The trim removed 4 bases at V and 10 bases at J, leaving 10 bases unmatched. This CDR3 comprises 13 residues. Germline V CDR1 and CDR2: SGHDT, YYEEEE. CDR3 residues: CASSPQGGLRAFF. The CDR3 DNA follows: TGTGCCAGCAGCCCGCAAGGGGGCCTTCGAGCTTTCTTT.

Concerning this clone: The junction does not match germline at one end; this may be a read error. DNA of the CDR3: TGTGCCAGCAGGGAAGGGGGGCTTGGGGAGACCCAGTACTTC. This translates into CASREGGLGETQYF. J is TRBJ2-5 and V is TRBV2; either TRBD1 or TRBD2 may fit D (6 bases each). This CDR3 has 14 residues. Germline CDR1 and CDR2: SNHLY and FYNNEI. Complete variable domain (other parts from reference TRBV2 and TRBJ2-5): EPEVTQTPSHQVTQMGQEVILRCVPISNHLYFYWYRQILGQKVEFLVSFYNNEISEKSEIFDDQFSVERPDGSNFTLKIRSTKLEDSAMYFCASREGGLGETQYFGPGTRLLVL.

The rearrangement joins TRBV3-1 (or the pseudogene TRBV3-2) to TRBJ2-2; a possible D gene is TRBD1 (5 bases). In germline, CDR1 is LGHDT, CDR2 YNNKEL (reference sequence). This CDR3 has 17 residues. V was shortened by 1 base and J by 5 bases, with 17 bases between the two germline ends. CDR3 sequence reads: CASSQGFRGQETGELFF. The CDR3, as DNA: TGTGCCAGCAGCCAAGGTTTTAGGGGCCAAGAGACCGGGGAGCTGTTTTTT.

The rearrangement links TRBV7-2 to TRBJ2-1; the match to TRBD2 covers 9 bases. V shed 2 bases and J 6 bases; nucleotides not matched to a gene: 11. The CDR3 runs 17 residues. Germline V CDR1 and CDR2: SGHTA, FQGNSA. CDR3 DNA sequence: TGTGCCAGCAGCTTAAAAGGGGGATCGACTAGCGGCAATGAGCAGTTCTTC. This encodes CASSLKGGSTSGNEQFF.

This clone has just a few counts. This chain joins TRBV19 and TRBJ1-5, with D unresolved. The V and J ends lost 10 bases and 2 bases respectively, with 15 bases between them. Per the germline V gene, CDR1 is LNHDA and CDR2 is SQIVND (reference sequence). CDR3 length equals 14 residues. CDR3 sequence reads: CAISTQFGNQPQHF. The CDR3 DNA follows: TGTGCCATAAGTACCCAGTTTGGCAATCAGCCCCAGCATTTT.

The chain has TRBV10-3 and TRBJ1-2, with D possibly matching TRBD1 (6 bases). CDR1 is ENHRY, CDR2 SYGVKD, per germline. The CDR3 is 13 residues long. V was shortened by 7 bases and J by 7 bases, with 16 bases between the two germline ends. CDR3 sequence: CAINAAGAGGYTF. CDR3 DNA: TGTGCCATCAATGCTGCGGGGGCCGGTGGCTACACCTTC.

The CDR3 DNA reads TGTGCCTGGACCCCAGGGGGGAGCACTGAAGCTTTCTTT. It encodes CAWTPGGSTEAFF. The V call is TRBV30, the J call TRBJ1-1; TRBD1 agrees at 7 bases. The V segment lost 4 bases and the J segment 4 bases; nucleotides outside the gene matches: 6. CDR3 length equals 13 residues. Germline V CDR1 and CDR2: GTSNPN, SVGIG (reference sequence).